Listed below are T cell receptor beta chains from one sample, sequenced in a study of blood T cell repertoires in COVID-19. Sequenced by immunoSEQ multiplex PCR; TCRdb stores in-frame clones only, minus some. The sample lists hundreds of thousands of clones, around nine tenths occurring once. Material: peripheral blood. The receptors derive from a woman aged 18-29 years who had recovered from COVID-19. CDR3s include the opening cysteine and the closing phenylalanine or tryptophan. The D gene is left open where the match is weak. Clone size is shown for a subset of rows, as once, few, many or a class of expanded clone.

j_call | v_call | d_call | clone_size | cdr3_nt | cdr3_aa
TRBJ2-1 | TRBV7-9 | TRBD2 | - | TGTGCCAGCAGCGCACGGGAGCGGGAGTACAATGAGCAGTTCTTC | CASSAREREYNEQFF
TRBJ1-2 | TRBV14 | TRBD1 | once | TGTGCCAGCAGCCAACTGGACAGGGCTCCCTATGGCTACACCTTC | CASSQLDRAPYGYTF
TRBJ1-1 | TRBV5-4 | - | - | TGTGCCAGCACCGTTTTCGGACGGGAGCGGAACACTGAAGCTTTCTTT | CASTVFGRERNTEAFF
TRBJ1-5 | TRBV4-1 | TRBD1 | - | TGCGCCAGCAGCCTAGGACAGGGTGGCAATCAGCCCCAGCATTTT | CASSLGQGGNQPQHF
TRBJ1-3 | TRBV7-2 | - | - | TGTGCCAGCAGCCCGAGGGGGGGTGCTGGAAACACCATATATTTT | CASSPRGGAGNTIYF
TRBJ2-1 | TRBV5-4 | - | once | TGTGCCAGCAGCTCACGGCAGACACAGAGCTACAATGAGCAGTTCTTC | CASSSRQTQSYNEQFF
TRBJ2-5 | TRBV5-1 | TRBD1 | - | TGCGCCAGCAGCGACGGGACAGTGCCCCAAGAGACCCAGTACTTC | CASSDGTVPQETQYF
TRBJ2-1 | TRBV15 | - | - | TGTGCCACCAGCAGACAAACTAGCTACAATGAGCAGTTCTTC | CATSRQTSYNEQFF
TRBJ1-2 | TRBV7-2 | TRBD1 | - | TGTGCCAGCAGCTTCAGTTCCGGGACAGGGGAATATGGCTACACCTTC | CASSFSSGTGEYGYTF
TRBJ1-1 | TRBV5-1 | - | - | TGCGCCAGCAGCTTGCCGGGACAACTTACCATGAACACTGAAGCTTTCTTT | CASSLPGQLTMNTEAFF
TRBJ2-1 | TRBV11-2 | TRBD2 | - | TGTGCCAGCAGCTTAGTAGCCGGGAGGACCTACAATGAGCAGTTCTTC | CASSLVAGRTYNEQFF
TRBJ2-6 | TRBV18 | TRBD1 | - | TGTGCCAGCTCACCGGGACAGGGATACTCTGGGGCCAACGTCCTGACTTTC | CASSPGQGYSGANVLTF
TRBJ2-1 | TRBV15 | - | - | TGTGCCACCAGCAGACGTTTCGGCGGAGTCGGCAATGAGCAGTTCTTC | CATSRRFGGVGNEQFF
TRBJ1-6 | TRBV25-1 | - | - | TGTGCCAGCAGTGAATGTCACCCAGGGCCCCGGGTCGAACCCCTCCACTTT | CASSECHPGPRVEPLHF
TRBJ2-2 | TRBV19 | TRBD1 | - | TGTGCCAGCTCTCCGGGACAGGGAGACCCCGGGGAGCTGTTTTTT | CASSPGQGDPGELFF
TRBJ1-2 | TRBV7-9 | - | - | TGTGCCAGCAGCTCCAGCAAGGCGGGAGGGGGATTCACCTATGGCTACACCTTC | CASSSSKAGGGFTYGYTF
TRBJ2-2 | TRBV7-8 | TRBD2 | - | TGTGCCAGCAGCTTAGCGCTTTCCGGGAGGGTCCACACCGGGGAGCTGTTTTTT | CASSLALSGRVHTGELFF
TRBJ2-1 | TRBV11-2 | TRBD2 | - | TGTGCCACCCTCGGGCGGACTAGCGGTGAGCAGTTCTTC | CATLGRTSGEQFF
TRBJ1-3 | TRBV11-3 | - | - | TGTGCCAGCAGCATCAGCGCCATACGCTCTGGAAACACCATATATTTT | CASSISAIRSGNTIYF
TRBJ2-1 | TRBV6-5 | - | - | TGTGCCAGCAGCCGGACTTCGACCTCCTACAATGAGCAGTTCTTC | CASSRTSTSYNEQFF
TRBJ1-4 | TRBV18 | - | - | TGTGCCAGCTCACCAAGGCAGGGGTTTGATGAAAAACTGTTTTTT | CASSPRQGFDEKLFF
TRBJ2-5 | TRBV11-2 | - | - | TGTGCCAGCAGCCAGGGGACTACTGGACGGACCCAGTACTTC | CASSQGTTGRTQYF
TRBJ1-3 | TRBV29-1 | - | few | TGCAGCGTTGGACAGTCCACCTCTGGAAACACCATATATTTT | CSVGQSTSGNTIYF
TRBJ1-4 | TRBV7-6 | TRBD1 | - | TGTGCCAGCAGCTTAATCGGCGGACAGGGGGGACGGGAAAAACTGTTTTTT | CASSLIGGQGGREKLFF
TRBJ1-4 | TRBV28 | - | - | TGTGCCAGCAGCCTAAAACCAGGGGCAACTAATGAAAAACTGTTTTTT | CASSLKPGATNEKLFF
TRBJ1-3 | TRBV9 | TRBD1 | - | TGTGCCAGCAGCGTAGAGGCAGGGGGCCATGGAAACACCATATATTTT | CASSVEAGGHGNTIYF
TRBJ1-1 | TRBV30 | TRBD1 | - | TGTGCCGGACCCGATCTCAAAACAGGGGCCAACACTGAAGCTTTCTTT | CAGPDLKTGANTEAFF
TRBJ2-1 | TRBV7-8 | TRBD2 | - | TGTGCCAGCGGGGACACACTAGCGGGACTTGATGAGCAGTTCTTC | CASGDTLAGLDEQFF
TRBJ1-5 | TRBV27 | - | - | TGTGCCAGCAGTGGTTTTGGAGGGTATAGCAATCAGCCCCAGCATTTT | CASSGFGGYSNQPQHF
TRBJ2-1 | TRBV5-4 | TRBD1 | - | TGTGCCAGCAGCAACCACCGCGGGACAGGGCCCCATGAGCAGTTCTTC | CASSNHRGTGPHEQFF
TRBJ2-1 | TRBV4-1 | TRBD2 | - | TGCGCCAGCAGCCAACCGACTAGCGGGATCGACAATGAGCAGTTCTTC | CASSQPTSGIDNEQFF
TRBJ1-1 | TRBV5-1 | - | - | TGCGCCAGCAGCCCCTCCCTAGGAGGGATCACTGAAGCTTTCTTT | CASSPSLGGITEAFF
TRBJ2-2 | TRBV4-3 | TRBD2 | - | TGCGCCAGCAGCCAAGGATTGCGGACTAGCGGTACCGGGGAGCTGTTTTTT | CASSQGLRTSGTGELFF
TRBJ1-1 | TRBV29-1 | - | - | TGCAGCGTATCAGGGAACACTGAAGCTTTCTTT | CSVSGNTEAFF
TRBJ1-1 | TRBV21-1 | - | - | TGTGCCAGCAGCGAACGGACAGGGGAAATGAACACTGAAGCTTTCTTT | CASSERTGEMNTEAFF
TRBJ2-3 | TRBV30 | TRBD2 | - | TGTGCCTGGGGGGACTATACAGATACGCAGTATTTT | CAWGDYTDTQYF
TRBJ1-1 | TRBV6-5 | - | - | TGTGCCAGCAAACCCTCCGGGGGGGTCCCTGAAGCTTTCTTT | CASKPSGGVPEAFF
TRBJ2-1 | TRBV19 | - | - | TGTGCCAGTAGTATAAACCCCTGGGGTAGCGAGACCTACAATGAGCAGTTCTTC | CASSINPWGSETYNEQFF
TRBJ1-1 | TRBV11-2 | - | - | TGTGCCAGCAGCTTCAGGGTTAGGGACACTGAAGCTTTCTTT | CASSFRVRDTEAFF
TRBJ2-1 | TRBV30 | - | - | TGTGCCTGGAACACAGGGACGGCCAACAATGAGCAGTTCTTC | CAWNTGTANNEQFF
TRBJ1-4 | TRBV6-5 | TRBD1 | - | TGTGCCAGCACCACCGACAGGGCATACCCGGAAAAACTGTTTTTT | CASTTDRAYPEKLFF
TRBJ1-6 | TRBV2 | - | - | TGTGCCAGCAAGGTACAGGGAGCTAATTCACCCCTCCACTTT | CASKVQGANSPLHF
TRBJ1-6 | TRBV6-5 | TRBD1 | - | TGTGCCAGCAGGAGGGACAGGGGGTTACCCCTCCACTTT | CASRRDRGLPLHF
TRBJ2-1 | TRBV7-2 | TRBD2 | - | TGTGCCAGCAGCTTAAGAGGGATGCTAGCGGGACTTAGCAATGAGCAGTTCTTC | CASSLRGMLAGLSNEQFF
TRBJ1-5 | TRBV27 | - | - | TGTGCCAGCAGTCCCCTGACACTTAGCAATCAGCCCCAGCATTTT | CASSPLTLSNQPQHF
TRBJ2-5 | TRBV29-1 | TRBD1 | - | TGCAGCGTTGAAATTCCCGACAGGGCGGGAGAGACCCAGTACTTC | CSVEIPDRAGETQYF
TRBJ2-1 | TRBV19 | - | - | TGTGCCAGTGCGTTGGCGGGTTACAATGAGCAGTTCTTC | CASALAGYNEQFF
TRBJ2-2 | TRBV18 | - | - | TGTGCCAGCTCACCCTGGACAGGGAGGGACACCGGGGAGCTGTTTTTT | CASSPWTGRDTGELFF
TRBJ2-3 | TRBV5-4 | - | - | TGTGCCAGCAGCACCCAGACTGGCGGCCCCGCAGATACGCAGTATTTT | CASSTQTGGPADTQYF
TRBJ2-6 | TRBV18 | - | - | TGTGCCAGCTCACCACAGTACAGGGCTGGGGCCAACGTCCTGACTTTC | CASSPQYRAGANVLTF
TRBJ1-2 | TRBV7-9 | - | - | TGTGCCAGCGCCCCTCACGAGGGTACAAACTATGGCTACACCTTC | CASAPHEGTNYGYTF
TRBJ1-4 | TRBV7-5 | - | many | TGTGCCAGAAGCCAACAGGGGAGGTGTGAAAAACTGTTTTTT | CARSQQGRCEKLFF
TRBJ1-1 | TRBV12-3/TRBV12-4 | - | - | TGTGCCAGCAGTTTTCGGAACACTGAAGCTTTCTTT | CASSFRNTEAFF
TRBJ2-1 | TRBV6-5 | TRBD2 | - | TGTGCCAGCAGTTACAGAAGCGGGGCCTACAATGAGCAGTTCTTC | CASSYRSGAYNEQFF
TRBJ1-1 | TRBV20-1 | - | few | TGCAGTGCTAGTCCTCGTAGGGGGAACACTGAAGCTTTCTTT | CSASPRRGNTEAFF
TRBJ1-1 | TRBV5-4 | - | - | TGTGCCAGCAGCTTGGAACTAATTCCTGAAGCTTTCTTT | CASSLELIPEAFF
TRBJ1-1 | TRBV5-5 | TRBD1 | - | TGTGCCAGCAGCCACCCGGGACAGTGGCCACTGAACACTGAAGCTTTCTTT | CASSHPGQWPLNTEAFF
TRBJ2-1 | TRBV30 | TRBD2 | - | TGTGCCTGGAGTTCTGGACTAGCGGGACAAAATGAGCAGTTCTTC | CAWSSGLAGQNEQFF
TRBJ1-1 | TRBV5-1 | TRBD1 | - | TGCGCCAGCATGCGCCGGGACAGGGTGTCTGAAGCTTTCTTT | CASMRRDRVSEAFF
TRBJ2-1 | TRBV19 | TRBD2 | few | TGTGCCAGTAGTTTGGACCCGGGACTAGTAAATCCGCAGCGAGGGCAGTTCTTC | CASSLDPGLVNPQRGQFF